These 6 T cell receptor beta chains were sequenced from one sample in a study of molecular identifiers for immune sequencing clone quantification. TCRdb itself ran the PCR reads through MiXCR, one entry per CDR3 protein. This table holds around 82,000 distinct CDR3 sequences, around 20% found once. Sample: naive CD8+ T cells from blood, with Jurkat cell RNA spiked in. Subset of the sample: FACS-sorted CD8+CD4-CCR7+CD45RA+ naive T cells. The source of these receptors is a human donor in good health. Some libraries in this study had Jurkat cell RNA spiked in.

The rearrangement uses TRBV5-1 and TRBJ2-2; 9 bases align to TRBD1. Germline CDR1 and CDR2: SGHRS and YFSETQ. J was trimmed by 4 bases and V by 4 bases; bases with no gene match: 8. The CDR3 extends over 16 amino acids. This chain's CDR3 is CASSAEQGASTGELFF. CDR3 bases: TGCGCCAGCAGCGCCGAACAGGGGGCGAGCACCGGGGAGCTGTTTTTT.

This clonotype was observed at least ten times. The chain combines TRBV6-5 with TRBJ2-5; TRBD2 aligns across 7 bases. Germline CDR1 is MNHEY and CDR2 is SVGAGI. Unmatched junction bases numbered 21, after V lost 5 bases and J lost 3 bases. There are 19 residues in the CDR3. The DNA of the CDR3 is TGTGCCAGCAGTACTCACGGGGGGTGGGCAGAGAGTTCTAAAGAGACCCAGTACTTC. Translating it yields CASSTHGGWAESSKETQYF.

This clonotype showed up many times. The rearrangement links TRBV6-2 or TRBV6-3 to TRBJ2-3, with 7 bases that match TRBD2. Germline V gene data show CDR1 as MNHEY and CDR2 as SVGEGT. CDR3 size: 14 residues. V trimming: 7 bases; J trimming: 6 bases; junction bases outside the gene matches: 10. CDR3 amino acids: CASTKGLSPDTQYF. CDR3 DNA: TGTGCCAGCACCAAGGGACTATCCCCCGATACGCAGTATTTT.

This clonotype was counted ten times or more. The V call is TRBV7-6, the J call TRBJ2-7; 7 bases agree with TRBD2. This CDR3 comprises 16 residues. Per the germline V gene, CDR1 is SGHVS and CDR2 is FNYEAQ. J lost 0 bases, V lost 5 bases, and 10 bases had no gene match. CDR3 protein: CASSPDGGYSSYEQYF. The DNA for the CDR3 is TGTGCCAGCAGCCCGGACGGGGGGTACAGCTCCTACGAGCAGTACTTC.

Of note for this clonotype: This may arise from a read error, as a much more abundant clone is one base away. The rearrangement uses TRBV12-3 or TRBV12-4 and TRBJ1-4; D remains unclear. There are 15 residues in the CDR3. CDR3 sequence reads: CASSFSIRTNEELFF. DNA of the CDR3: TGTGCCAGCAGTTTTTCAATCCGCACTAATGAAGAACTGTTTTTT.

The table lists this clonotype with many counts. V is TRBV19 and J is TRBJ1-5; unclear D gene. The CDR3 sequence is 15 residues long. The germline V gene has CDR1 LNHDA and CDR2 SQIVND (reference sequence). Trimming shortened V by 4 bases and J by 2 bases, and 12 bases separated the two germline ends. The CDR3 sequence: CASSRVSRGNQPQHF. CDR3 bases: TGTGCCAGTAGTAGGGTGTCCCGTGGCAATCAGCCCCAGCATTTT.